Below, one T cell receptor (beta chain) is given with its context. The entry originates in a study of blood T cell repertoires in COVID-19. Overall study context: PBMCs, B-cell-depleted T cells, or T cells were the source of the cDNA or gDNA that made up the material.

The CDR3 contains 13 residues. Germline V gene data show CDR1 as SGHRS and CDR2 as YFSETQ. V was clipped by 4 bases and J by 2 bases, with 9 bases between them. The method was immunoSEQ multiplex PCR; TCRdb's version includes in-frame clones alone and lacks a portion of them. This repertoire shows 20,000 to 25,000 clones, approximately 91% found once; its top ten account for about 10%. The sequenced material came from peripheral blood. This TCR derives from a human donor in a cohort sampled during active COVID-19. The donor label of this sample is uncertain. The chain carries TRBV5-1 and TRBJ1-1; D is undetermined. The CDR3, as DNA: TGCGCCAGCAGCGGAGGATCTAACACTGAAGCTTTCTTT. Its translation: CASSGGSNTEAFF.